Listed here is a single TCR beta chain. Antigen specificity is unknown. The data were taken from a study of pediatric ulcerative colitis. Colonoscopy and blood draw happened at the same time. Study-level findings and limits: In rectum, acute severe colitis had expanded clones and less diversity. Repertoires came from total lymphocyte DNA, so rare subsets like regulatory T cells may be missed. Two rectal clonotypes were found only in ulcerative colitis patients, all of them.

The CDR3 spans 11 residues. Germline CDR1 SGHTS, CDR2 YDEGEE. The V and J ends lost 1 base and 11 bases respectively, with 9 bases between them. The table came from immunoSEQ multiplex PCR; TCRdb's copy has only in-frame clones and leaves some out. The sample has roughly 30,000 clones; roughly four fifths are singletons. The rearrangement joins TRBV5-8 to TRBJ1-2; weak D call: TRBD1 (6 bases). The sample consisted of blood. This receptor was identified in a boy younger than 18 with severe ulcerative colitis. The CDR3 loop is CASSLRGAYTF. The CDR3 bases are TGTGCCAGCAGCTTGAGGGGGGCGTACACCTTC.